This note documents a single T cell receptor (beta chain) sequence. Clones were read by immunoSEQ multiplex PCR, and TCRdb kept only the in-frame ones, dropping some. Of about 41,000 clones in the sample, 78% were seen once. CDR1 is SGHAT and CDR2 is FQNNGV in the germline V gene. This CDR3 has 16 amino acids. V lost 0 bases, J lost 0 bases, and 5 bases stayed unmatched. This sample was taken from a study of OX40 agonist ivuxolimab in advanced cancers. Overall study context: With a range of roughly 20 to 80, age averaged 60 years, and around 83% were male.

The receptor was derived from an adult with an advanced solid tumor such as melanoma, head and neck, liver or kidney cancer. The sample consisted of CD4+ or CD8+ T cells sorted from blood, taken in a trial of the OX40 agonist ivuxolimab. This sequence joins TRBV11-2 and TRBJ2-7; 7 bases are a match to TRBD1. This CDR3 is CASSLEVGGGSYEQYF. The CDR3 DNA sequence: TGTGCCAGCAGCTTAGAGGTAGGGGGCGGCTCCTACGAGCAGTACTTC.